The sequence of this T cell receptor beta chain was determined in a study of cytomegalovirus exposure and HLA in healthy donors. The study's findings and limits: Using a false discovery rate of 0.05, a later analysis showed that 16,951 TCR beta sequences were associated with HLA alleles. Earlier findings revealed that most TCR beta V segments proved productive either about 87% or about 30% of the time. A missense DCLRE1C variant was associated with V- and J-gene trimming of TCR beta chains in a later analysis, and an independent cohort replicated the association. Sequencing likely generated an artifact that appeared as a cluster of highly shared sequence variants.

Germline V lookup: CDR1 SGHRS, CDR2 YFSETQ. The CDR3 is made up of 16 amino acids. The germline V and J ends were trimmed by 3 bases and 1 base, with 13 bases remaining between them. The primer mix had 60 Vbeta and 13 Jbeta primers. Profiling relied on immunoSEQ multiplex PCR, and the TCRdb table lists in-frame clones only, not all of them. The repertoire includes 80,000 to 95,000 clones, 64% of them detected once, and 2% to 2.5% sits in the top ten. This clone appeared once. What it binds is unknown. What was sequenced was PBMCs. The receptor was isolated from a human donor in good health. The rearrangement links TRBV5-1 to TRBJ2-2; D gene uncertain. CDR3 region: CASSSSRPVNTGELFF. DNA of the CDR3: TGCGCCAGCAGCTCCAGCAGGCCCGTGAACACCGGGGAGCTGTTTTTT.